This note documents a single T cell receptor beta chain sequence. What it binds is not known. This specimen belongs to a study of vaccination effects on CD4 cells after COVID-19. On the study more broadly: A couple of convalescent patients provided samples 16 days and one week prevaccination.

Sequencing was performed with immunoSEQ multiplex PCR; in TCRdb, only in-frame clones are kept and a portion is missing. The profile shows tens of thousands of clones, 72% of them singletons. CDR1 and CDR2 (germline): SNHLY, FYNNEI. V lost 4 bases and J lost 5; bases outside the gene matches: 1. The CDR3 loop spans 13 amino acids. Cultured cells yielded isolated CD4+ T cells after around 10 days. From March to December 2020, the person had a SARS-CoV-2 infection that was confirmed by PCR. Study-wide results and limits: At late timepoints after vaccination, vaccine- and infection-induced clones shrank markedly.

This sequence was found in a human donor who had a prior SARS-CoV-2 infection. J is TRBJ2-5 and V is TRBV2, with 10 bases that match TRBD2. The specimen was CD4+ T cells from PBMCs cultured without peptide, collected before COVID-19 vaccination. CDR3 coding DNA: TGTGCCAGCAGTGGGACTAGCGGCGAGACCCAGTACTTC. Translated, it gives CASSGTSGETQYF. Filled out from reference TRBV2 and TRBJ2-5, the complete variable domain reads EPEVTQTPSHQVTQMGQEVILRCVPISNHLYFYWYRQILGQKVEFLVSFYNNEISEKSEIFDDQFSVERPDGSNFTLKIRSTKLEDSAMYFCASSGTSGETQYFGPGTRLLVL.